The T cell receptor (beta chain) under discussion was sequenced for a study of graft-versus-host responses after intestinal transplantation (dated by TCRdb to about 2021). Looking at the study overall: Recipients received multivisceral, liver-intestinal, or isolated intestinal transplants. Alloreactive clones were identified by sequencing pre-transplant mixed lymphocyte reaction products and comparing them with unstimulated pre-transplant donor and recipient T cells. Rather than going through the commercial service, samples from a few later patients were sequenced in-house on an Illumina MiSeq and processed with MiXCR. Anti-thymocyte globulin induction was given to all recipients, followed by maintenance tacrolimus and steroids for around three years. Donor T cell macrochimerism was defined as a peak of at least 4% donor T cells among recipient peripheral blood mononuclear cells. The cohort enrolled about two dozen intestinal transplant recipients including one retransplant, and a few patients lacking pretransplant specimens were excluded. After intestinal transplantation, graft-versus-host and host-versus-graft alloreactive T cell clones in the graft, circulation and bone marrow were tracked using bulk TCR-beta CDR3 sequencing.

Library preparation used the immunoSEQ multiplex PCR assay. For most patients, genomic DNA was isolated with the Qiagen DNeasy Blood and Tissue Kit and sent frozen to Adaptive Biotechnologies for TCR sequencing. Adaptive Biotechnologies carried out high-throughput TCR-beta CDR3 sequencing of genomic DNA for most patients. As for how the authors treated the data: TCR sequencing data for 15 to 20 patients were retrieved from Adaptive's ImmunoSEQ software; a few other patients were processed with MiXCR and VDJtools. To correct CD4 versus CD8 sorting errors, sequences present in both subsets at a frequency ratio below 5:1 were removed. CDR3 nucleotide sequences shared between donor and recipient were removed because their origin could not be assigned. At least 2-fold expansion over unstimulated cells and a minimum CFSE-low frequency of 0.002% (template counts) or 0.001% (read counts) were required for clones to be classified as alloreactive. Mappable clones were those detected in sequenced pre-transplant spleen, lymph node, or MLR CFSE-low populations of the donor or recipient. Cumulative frequency of alloreactive clones was calculated as a percentage of all sequences weighted by copy number. TCRdb mirrors the immuneACCESS table, restricted to in-frame sequences. Some clones are absent from its copies; in checked studies, under half trace to an unresolved V gene, and the reason for the others is unknown. The DNA was the basis for D and trimming; V, J and clone size are from that table. Counted in this sample were roughly 85,000 clones; 91% of them appeared once. 7.6% of the sample is taken by the ten largest.

What the authors observed across the whole study: The conclusions were limited by the relatively low number and heterogeneity of the intestinal transplant patients. High GvH to HvG T cell clonal ratios were observed in the allografts of patients with donor T cell macrochimerism. GvH clones were found in recipient bone marrow, and some of the GvH clones appeared earlier in ileal mucosa or blood, which is consistent with an intestinal mucosal origin. Early after transplant, peak levels of circulating GvH clones were found to be associated with declines in HvG clones.

The germline V gene (reference sequence) sets CDR1 to SEHNR and CDR2 to FQNEAQ. Compared with germline, V lacks 4 bases and J lacks 6 bases; bases without a gene match: 9. The cysteine opens and the phenylalanine closes a CDR3 of 14 amino acids. Only CDR3 DNA remains: 42 bases, in frame from the first base. Details on this clone: The target of this receptor is not known. The record has no base qualities; no much larger clone is one base away.

What the time point label conveys for this sample: cells obtained before transplantation from donor or recipient. CD3+CD4+ and CD3+CD8+ populations were FACS-sorted from unstimulated pre-transplant donor and recipient cells taken from spleen or lymph nodes. The specimen comprised unstimulated CD8+ T cells sorted from spleen or lymph node cells, sampled before transplant. This sequence originates from a human donor who was the organ donor for an intestinal transplant. Recombination linked TRBV7-9 to TRBJ2-7; 7 bases in the middle match TRBD1. The CDR3 corresponds to CASSSGQSAGEQYF. The nucleotides are TGTGCCAGCAGCTCGGGACAGTCGGCCGGCGAGCAGTACTTC.